These 4 T cell receptor beta chains share one sample of origin, sequenced in a study of blood T cell repertoires in COVID-19. Generated by immunoSEQ multiplex PCR, the TCRdb table keeps only in-frame clones and is missing some. Of 220,000 or so clones in the sample, about 80% were seen once. The sample comprised PBMCs or T cells enriched from blood (not recorded which). The receptors originated from a woman between 40 and 50 years old with acute COVID-19.

The V and J genes are TRBV6-5 and TRBJ2-1; D unclear. Trimming shortened V by 4 bases and J by 4 bases, and 11 bases separated the two germline ends. This CDR3 contains 14 residues. Per the germline V gene, CDR1 is MNHEY and CDR2 is SVGAGI. The CDR3 reads CASSSLTEYNEQFF. The CDR3 DNA reads as TGTGCCAGCAGTTCCTTAACTGAATACAATGAGCAGTTCTTC.

The chain employs TRBV5-4 and TRBJ2-7; no clear D gene. V lost 3 bases to trimming and J lost 0 bases, with 10 bases between them. Per germline, CDR1 SGHNT and CDR2 YYREEE (reference sequence). The CDR3 totals 14 residues. The CDR3 DNA follows: TGTGCCAGCAGCTCCGCGGCAGACTCCTACGAGCAGTACTTC. This translates into CASSSAADSYEQYF.

The chain couples TRBV7-9 to TRBJ1-4, with 9 bases identical to TRBD1. V lost 4 bases and J lost 5; bases outside the gene matches: 5. The CDR3 totals 15 residues. CDR1 SEHNR and CDR2 FQNEAQ come from the germline V gene (reference sequence). The CDR3 DNA follows: TGTGCCAGCAGCTCGGGACAGGGTTGGAATGAAAAACTGTTTTTT. Protein: CASSSGQGWNEKLFF.

The chain has TRBV28 and TRBJ2-7; the match to TRBD1 covers 10 bases. Germline V CDR1 and CDR2: MDHEN, SYDVKM. This CDR3 has 15 residues. Trimming removed 4 bases from V and 2 bases from J; junction bases left unmatched: 5. CDR3 protein: CASSSRDRGAYEQYF. The CDR3 DNA follows: TGTGCCAGCAGTTCCCGGGACAGGGGAGCCTACGAGCAGTACTTC.